The present entry profiles one T cell receptor (beta chain) with its context. The antigen is not known. The CDR3 is made up of 13 amino acids. Trimming pared 6 bases from V and 4 bases from J, leaving 12 bases between. Germline V gene data show CDR1 as MNHEY and CDR2 as SVGAGI. The data were taken from a study of early T cells in non-severe SARS-CoV-2 infection. Notes on the study in general: Matches to VDJdb favored anti-spike CD8 responses and missed private and CD4 specificities.

Unique molecular identifiers were affixed to single, distinct cDNA molecules. TCRdb used MiXCR to reprocess the 5' RACE reads, holding one entry per CDR3 protein. Among some 97,000 distinct CDR3 sequences listed, 11% were seen once. The TCR was taken from an adult who was a healthcare worker with PCR-confirmed SARS-CoV-2 infection or an uninfected control (not recorded which). The sequencing here drew on whole blood, taken at baseline. The V gene is TRBV6-5, the J gene TRBJ1-2, with D possibly matching TRBD1 (5 bases). The CDR3 DNA reads TGTGCCAGCAGCCGGGATGGGGGCTATGGCTACACCTTC. Translation gives CASSRDGGYGYTF.